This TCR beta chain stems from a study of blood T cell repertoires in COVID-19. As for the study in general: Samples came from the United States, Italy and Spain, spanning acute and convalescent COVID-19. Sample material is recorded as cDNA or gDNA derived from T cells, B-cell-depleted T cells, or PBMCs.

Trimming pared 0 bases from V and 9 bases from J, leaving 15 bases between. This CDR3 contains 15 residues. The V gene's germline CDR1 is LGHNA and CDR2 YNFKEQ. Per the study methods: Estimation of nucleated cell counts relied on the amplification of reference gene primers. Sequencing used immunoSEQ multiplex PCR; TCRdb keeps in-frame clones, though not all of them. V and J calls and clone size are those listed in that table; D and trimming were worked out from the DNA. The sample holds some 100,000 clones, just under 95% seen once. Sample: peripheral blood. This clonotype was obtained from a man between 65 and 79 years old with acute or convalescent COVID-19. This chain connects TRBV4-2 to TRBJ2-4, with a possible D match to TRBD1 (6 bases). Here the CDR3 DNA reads TGTGCCAGCAGCCAAGACCGGACAGAGTCGGGCATTCAGTACTTC. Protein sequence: CASSQDRTESGIQYF.